This entry lists 22 T cell receptor beta chains sequenced from one sample in a study of beta chain features in type 1 diabetes. The sequenced template was cDNA made from the entire isolated RNA. Some clones are missing from TCRdb's copy, which holds only in-frame ones; the method was immunoSEQ multiplex PCR. The sample has around 290,000 clones; 8% are singletons. The sequenced sample consisted of central memory CD4+ T cells from blood. Every receptor here comes from a woman younger than 35 in good health.

This chain uses TRBV6-1 with TRBJ1-6, with TRBD1 as a possible D gene (5 bases). The germline V gene encodes CDR1 MNHNS and CDR2 SASEGT. CDR3 length equals 15 residues. The V gene lost 2 bases and the J gene lost 9 bases, with 14 bases spanning the gap. The CDR3 loop reads CASSELRTPTSPLHF. CDR3 DNA: TGTGCCAGCAGTGAACTCCGGACACCGACTTCACCCCTCCACTTT.

This clone was picked up a small number of times. The chain links TRBV7-2 to TRBJ2-1; TRBD1 agrees at 9 bases. The CDR3 is made up of 15 amino acids. CDR1 SGHTA and CDR2 FQGNSA come from the germline V gene. V trimming: 3 bases; J trimming: 7 bases; junction bases outside the gene matches: 7. CDR3 coding DNA: TGTGCCAGCAGCTTTATCGGGACAGGGAAAAATGAGCAGTTCTTC. This gives the protein CASSFIGTGKNEQFF.

In its sample, this clone was seen a few times. The chain combines TRBV7-9 with TRBJ2-3; 9 bases agree with TRBD1. Germline CDR1 reads SEHNR; CDR2 reads FQNEAQ (reference sequence). The CDR3 has 15 residues. V was pared by 6 bases and J by 4 bases, with 8 bases of the junction left unmatched. CDR3 coding DNA: TGTGCCAGCAGTGCCGTGACAGGGGGGGCAGATACGCAGTATTTT. Amino acids: CASSAVTGGADTQYF.

This clone was recorded a few times. This sequence joins TRBV27 and TRBJ1-1; 10 nucleotides agree with TRBD1. Losses at the gene ends were 6 bases for V and 1 base for J; bases not matched to a gene: 8. The germline gives CDR1 MNHEY, CDR2 SMNVEV (reference sequence). The CDR3 spans 16 residues. CDR3 nucleotides: TGTGCCAGCAGCACCGACAGGGGGCTAAAGAACACTGAAGCTTTCTTT. Translated: CASSTDRGLKNTEAFF.

This clone has a handful of counts. V usage is TRBV30 and J usage is TRBJ1-2, with D uncertain. Germline V gene data show CDR1 as GTSNPN and CDR2 as SVGIG (reference sequence). V was pared by 7 bases and J by 0 bases, with 12 bases between. The CDR3 consists of 13 residues. The CDR3 reads CASRAATNYGYTF. The CDR3 bases are TGTGCCTCGCGGGCAGCGACTAACTATGGCTACACCTTC.

At least ten counts were recorded for this clone. Other nucleotide sequences in the sample specify the same CDR3. The CDR3 DNA sequence: TGTGCCAGCAGCTTCAATAGAGAGACCCAGTACTTC. As protein: CASSFNRETQYF. V is TRBV7-8 and J is TRBJ2-5, with D hard to call. V was clipped by 3 bases and J by 4 bases, with 6 bases between them. The CDR3 contains 12 residues. Germline CDR1 reads SGHVS; CDR2 reads FQNEAQ.

This clone was detected many times. This rearrangement joins TRBV18 to TRBJ2-7; 9 positions match TRBD2. The germline gives CDR1 KGHSH, CDR2 LQKENI. The J segment lost 6 bases and the V segment lost 3 bases, leaving 9 bases of the junction unmatched. This CDR3 contains 15 residues. For the CDR3, the DNA is TGTGCCAGCTCACCCGGCGGGGGGGAGGTGGGCGAGCAGTACGTC. Encoded protein: CASSPGGGEVGEQYV.

This clone has a handful of counts. This chain joins TRBV4-1 and TRBJ2-1, with D maybe TRBD2 (7 bases). Trimming shortened V by 6 bases and J by 2 bases, and 17 bases separated the two germline ends. Germline lookup yields CDR1 MGHRA and CDR2 YSYEKL. The CDR3 runs 16 residues. The CDR3 reads CASSRTGGHTYNEQFF. In DNA, the CDR3 is TGCGCCAGCAGTCGAACCGGGGGGCACACCTACAATGAGCAGTTCTTC.

The rearrangement uses TRBV5-1 and TRBJ2-5, with 7 positions matching TRBD1. CDR1 and CDR2 from the germline V gene are SGHRS and YFSETQ. The V gene end was trimmed by 2 bases and the J gene end by 5 bases; junction bases not matched to a gene: 0. This CDR3 is 12 amino acids long. CDR3 residues: CASSLQGETQYF. Here the CDR3 DNA reads TGCGCCAGCAGCTTACAGGGGGAGACCCAGTACTTC.

The rearrangement uses TRBV9 and TRBJ2-7; 15 nucleotides align to TRBD2. Germline CDR1 and CDR2: SGDLS and YYNGEE. The V and J ends lost 0 bases and 3 bases, in that order; junction bases with no gene match: 1. This CDR3 region has 16 residues. CDR3 nucleotides: TGTGCCAGCAGCGTAGGGGGACTAGCGGGAGGCTACGAGCAGTACTTC. Translated, it gives CASSVGGLAGGYEQYF. Combining the CDR3 with reference TRBV9 and TRBJ2-7 gives the whole variable domain DSGVTQTPKHLITATGQRVTLRCSPRSGDLSVYWYQQSLDQGLQFLIQYYNGEERAKGNILERFSAQQFPDLHSELNLSSLELGDSALYFCASSVGGLAGGYEQYFGPGTRLTVT.

This clone was observed many times. The same CDR3 can be traced to other DNA sequences in this sample. J is TRBJ1-1 and V is TRBV18, with a possible D match to TRBD1 (5 bases). The CDR3 has 14 amino acids. Trimming shortened V by 2 bases and J by 3 bases, and 10 bases separated the two germline ends. CDR1 is KGHSH and CDR2 is LQKENI in the germline V gene. The CDR3 loop reads CASSPSEGDTEAFF. The CDR3 DNA sequence: TGTGCCAGCTCACCATCAGAAGGGGACACTGAAGCTTTCTTT.

A few counts support this clone. The J gene is TRBJ1-5, the V gene TRBV27; no reliable D call. Germline V lookup: CDR1 MNHEY, CDR2 SMNVEV (reference sequence). V lost 2 bases to trimming and J lost 6 bases, with 11 bases between them. This CDR3 is 14 amino acids long. The CDR3 region has the DNA TGTGCCAGCAGTTTACAGCCCCGGGGTCAGCCCCAGCATTTT. Protein sequence: CASSLQPRGQPQHF.

This clone has more than one count but fewer than ten. The rearrangement joins TRBV7-9 to TRBJ2-2; no definite D call. This CDR3 contains 12 residues. Trimming stripped 2 bases from V and 8 bases from J, with 6 bases between. CDR1 is SEHNR and CDR2 is FQNEAQ in the germline V gene (reference sequence). The CDR3 region has the DNA TGTGCCAGCAGCTTAAACGAGGGGGAGCTGTTTTTT. Translating it yields CASSLNEGELFF.

This clone showed up many times. V usage is TRBV7-9 and J usage is TRBJ1-1; D remains ambiguous. Germline loops: CDR1 SEHNR, CDR2 FQNEAQ (reference sequence). V lost 1 base to trimming and J lost 0 bases, with 6 bases between them. The CDR3 covers 14 residues. The CDR3: CASSLVALNTEAFF. The CDR3 DNA reads as TGTGCCAGCAGCTTAGTCGCCTTGAACACTGAAGCTTTCTTT.

This clone occurred a few times. This chain connects TRBV2 to TRBJ2-1; D is ambiguous. In germline, CDR1 is SNHLY, CDR2 FYNNEI. The CDR3 covers 11 residues. V shed 10 bases and J shed 4 bases, with 8 bases lying between them. The CDR3 nucleotides read TGTGCCACTCAAGCATACAATGAGCAGTTCTTC. As protein: CATQAYNEQFF.

This clone was counted only a few times. The gene calls are TRBV11-3 and TRBJ2-5; D might be TRBD1 (6 bases). Per germline, CDR1 SGHNT and CDR2 YENEEA. V was trimmed by 6 bases and J by 5 bases, leaving 16 bases between them. CDR3 length: 14 amino acids. The CDR3, as DNA: TGTGCCAGCAGGACAACAGGGTTACGGGAGACCCAGTACTTC. Translation gives CASRTTGLRETQYF.

Ten or more counts support this clone. The genes are TRBV7-9 and TRBJ1-3, with D possibly being TRBD1 (5 bases). Germline V gene sequence: CDR1 SEHNR, CDR2 FQNEAQ (reference sequence). V was pared by 1 base and J by 5 bases, with 9 bases between. This CDR3 comprises 14 residues. CDR3 loop: CASSLDYRRNTIYF. The CDR3 nucleotides are TGTGCCAGCAGCTTAGACTACAGGAGAAACACCATATATTTT.

Concerning this clone: The junction does not match germline at one end; this may be a read error. The chain is built from TRBV5-4 and TRBJ2-1, with 8 bases fitting TRBD1. The CDR3 totals 15 residues. The V gene's germline CDR1 is SGHNT and CDR2 YYREEE (reference sequence). CDR3 bases: TGCGCCAGCAGCCGACAGACAGGGGTTTACAATGAGCAGTTCTTC. Protein product: CASSRQTGVYNEQFF.

The chain carries TRBV28 and TRBJ2-7; D might be TRBD1 (6 bases). CDR1 and CDR2 (germline): MDHEN, SYDVKM. CDR3 length: 17 amino acids. V gave up 2 bases and J gave up 3 bases, with 20 bases separating them. In nucleotides, the CDR3 is TGTGCCAGCAGTTTAGGGGGCTCTGGACCCGCGGTCTACGAGCAGTACTTC. The encoded protein is CASSLGGSGPAVYEQYF.

The chain links TRBV5-1 to TRBJ2-1; D is ambiguous. Germline V CDR1 and CDR2: SGHRS, YFSETQ. The CDR3 consists of 16 residues. The ends were cut back, 1 base at V and 0 bases at J, with 11 bases in the middle. The CDR3 reads CASSLIVGSSYNEQFF. In nucleotides, the CDR3 is TGCGCCAGCAGCTTGATAGTGGGAAGCTCCTACAATGAGCAGTTCTTC.

This clone appeared many times. The rearrangement links TRBV19 to TRBJ2-6; tentatively, D is TRBD2 (5 bases). V lost 3 bases, J lost 0 bases, and 12 bases lay in between. This CDR3 is built from 17 residues. Germline CDR1 reads LNHDA; CDR2 reads SQIVND (reference sequence). In DNA, the CDR3 is TGTGCCAGTAGTATCCGGGGAATCCGCTCTGGGGCCAACGTCCTGACTTTC. It translates to CASSIRGIRSGANVLTF.

This clone has more than one count but fewer than ten. The CDR3 reads CASGLGAGGTGETQYF. The CDR3 DNA follows: TGCGCCAGCGGGTTGGGAGCGGGAGGTACAGGAGAGACCCAGTACTTC. The J gene is TRBJ2-5, the V gene TRBV4-1; 9 bases match TRBD2. This CDR3 is 16 amino acids long. Trimming removed 8 bases from V and 4 bases from J; junction bases left unmatched: 14. CDR1 is MGHRA and CDR2 is YSYEKL in the germline V gene.